This T cell receptor (beta chain) was obtained from a study of shared clonotypes between healthy human individuals. This CDR3 is built from 16 residues. Germline V lookup: CDR1 SGHNT, CDR2 YYREEE (reference sequence). Trimming left V 3 bases short and J 1 base short, with 14 bases between. TCRdb's copy holds only in-frame clones and misses some; the assay was immunoSEQ multiplex PCR. The sample lists some 1 million clones, around 74% occurring once. Remarks on this clone: Antigen specificity is unknown.

Study results and caveats: Clonotype sharing among donors was expected to depend on sequencing depth. Researchers found naive subsets generally carried larger estimated richness than memory subsets.

This rearrangement joins TRBV5-4 to TRBJ2-4; D remains ambiguous. The sample taken for sequencing was memory CD4+ T cells sorted from blood. Sample subset: CD45RA-negative fraction. This receptor was identified in a young man in good health. CDR3 sequence (DNA): TGTGCCAGCAGCTCGAAATCCCCCGAGGCCAAAAACATTCAGTACTTC. Translating it yields CASSSKSPEAKNIQYF. Based on the CDR3 plus reference TRBV5-4 and TRBJ2-4, the full variable domain is ETGVTQSPTHLIKTRGQQVTLRCSSQSGHNTVSWYQQALGQGPQFIFQYYREEENGRGNFPPRFSGLQFPNYSSELNVNALELDDSALYLCASSSKSPEAKNIQYFGAGTRLSVL.